The subject of this entry is one T cell receptor (beta chain). No antigen is known for it. Within one base of it there is no much larger clone, and no base qualities were kept. This entry comes from a study of T cell repertoires in aging, cancer and after chemotherapy (dated by TCRdb to about 2019). With respect to the entire study: Donors were distributed across six age groups ranging from 30 or younger to 70 or older, with at least three individuals included per group. In the hematological group, the paired samples taken before and after chemotherapy came from chronic lymphocytic leukemia patients given fludarabine- or bendamustine-based regimens. Peripheral blood TCR beta repertoires from healthy donors and cancer patients were profiled to examine immunoaging and T cell reconstitution after chemotherapy. Alongside some 98 healthy donors serving as a reference group, the cohort included roughly 220 cancer patients, of whom some 90 had hematological cancers and more than 120 had solid cancers. In total, the full dataset held 10 million or so TCR reads. Points the paper makes about the study in general: Compared with age-matched healthy donors, untreated patients with either hematological or solid cancers had significantly lower TCR diversity in the blood along with higher clonality. In healthy donors, the decline in TCR diversity with age was mainly explained by loss of richness, whereas in cancer patients loss of evenness was also found to contribute. In both cancer cohorts, the median generation probability rose over the chemotherapy interval, which suggests that the repertoire was reconstituted through rebound thymic output. Hematological cancer patients had lymphoid organ infiltration, which may itself impair thymic emigration or peripheral T cell expansion. According to the authors, the repertoire data do not allow conclusions to be drawn about immunological memory after chemotherapy.

Multiplex touch-down PCR with a mixed TRB-A/B primer pool was used to amplify rearranged TRB sequences covering the V, D and J segments. Illumina adapters and sample indices were attached to the amplicons in two consecutive PCR reactions using Phusion HS II polymerase. Amplicons were gel-purified using the NucleoSpin Gel and PCR Clean-up kit and were subsequently checked with Qubit and an Agilent 2100 Bioanalyzer. Sequencing of the libraries was done on an Illumina MiSeq with paired-end, single-indexed 600-cycle runs. The original methods were these. Processing of the TRB sequences was carried out with MiXCR versions 2.12 and 3.0.5. A clone was defined as each unique CDR3 nucleotide sequence, and only productive sequences supported by at least two reads were kept. The repertoire metrics were Shannon diversity, evenness, clonality (defined as one minus evenness), and alpha-parameterized diversity profiles covering alpha 0 to 5. Generation probabilities of clones in paired pre- and post-chemotherapy samples were computed with the IGoR algorithm. Starting from the raw public reads, TCRdb applied fastp trimming at Q25, assembled clones with MiXCR and retained in-frame beta chains. Rows are unified per CDR3 protein, each entry keeping the most common DNA and genes. These V and J calls are TCRdb output, not the study's own analysis. This sample comprises almost 5,000 distinct CDR3 sequences, about 35% of them detected only once. 35% to 50% of the sample belongs to the ten largest clones.

CDR1 and CDR2, per the germline V gene, are MNHEY and SVGEGT. Cut back by 2 bases and 1 base, the V and J ends lie 5 bases apart. The CDR3 runs 14 amino acids, cysteine and phenylalanine included. The read is trimmed to its CDR3 DNA, 42 bases read in frame from base 1. TCR beta rearrangements were amplified from genomic DNA extracted from peripheral blood rather than from sorted cells or RNA. Recombination joined TRBV6-2 or TRBV6-3 with TRBJ1-4, and TRBD1 may be the D gene, going by 5 matching bases. The TCR originated in a human donor with a blood cancer. The sequenced material came from blood. Here is the DNA: TGTGCCAGCAGTTACGGGGGAACTAATGAAAAACTGTTTTTT. Translated, this gives CASSYGGTNEKLFF.